The 5 T cell receptor beta chains given below trace back to one sample, sequenced in a study of blood T cell repertoires in COVID-19. Clones were read by immunoSEQ multiplex PCR, and TCRdb kept only the in-frame ones, dropping some. The repertoire holds some 120,000 clones, with under 85% as singletons. What was sequenced was peripheral blood. The receptor set was obtained from an older woman with acute or convalescent COVID-19.

This chain links TRBV24-1 with TRBJ2-3; TRBD1 aligns across 9 bases. V shed 3 bases and J 7 bases; nucleotides not matched to a gene: 10. CDR3 length: 16 amino acids. Germline V gene lookup returns CDR1 KGHDR and CDR2 SFDVKD. CDR3 coding DNA: TGTGCCACCAGTGATACGGGACAGGGAAAGTATAATACGCAGTATTTT. It specifies CATSDTGQGKYNTQYF.

This clone has at least ten counts. This CDR3 is CASIEGQTNTGELFF. Written as DNA, the CDR3 is TGTGCCAGCATCGAGGGACAAACTAACACCGGGGAGCTGTTTTTT. V and J are TRBV7-9 and TRBJ2-2; possibly TRBD1 for D (6 bases). CDR1 and CDR2 from the germline V gene are SEHNR and FQNEAQ (reference sequence). This CDR3 is 15 amino acids long. V was cut by 7 bases and J by 2 bases, with 14 bases left in between.

The chain employs TRBV7-9 and TRBJ1-1; D uncertain. The CDR3 consists of 13 residues. Trimming shortened V by 1 base and J by 10 bases, and 13 bases separated the two germline ends. The germline CDR1 and CDR2 sequences are SEHNR and FQNEAQ (reference sequence). The CDR3 DNA sequence: TGTGCCAGCAGCTTAGAGTCCCACTATCTAGCTTTCTTT. Residues: CASSLESHYLAFF.

V gene TRBV5-8 combines with J gene TRBJ1-6; 7 nucleotides align to TRBD1. This CDR3 region has 15 residues. V shed 1 base, J shed 7 bases, and the junction held 5 bases outside the gene matches. Germline lookup yields CDR1 SGHTS and CDR2 YDEGEE. The CDR3 spells CASSLRTGLNSPLHF. Here the CDR3 DNA reads TGTGCCAGCAGCTTGCGGACAGGTTTAAATTCACCCCTCCACTTT.

CDR3 in amino acids: CSVGGVKGYGYTF. DNA of the CDR3: TGCAGCGTTGGGGGAGTGAAGGGATATGGCTACACCTTC. The chain joins TRBV29-1 to TRBJ1-2; D gene ambiguous. Germline values: CDR1 SQVTM, CDR2 ANQGSEA. V shed 4 bases and J shed 5 bases, with 14 bases lying between them. This CDR3 has 13 amino acids.